This record concerns one T cell receptor beta chain sequence. These data are taken from a study of cytomegalovirus exposure and HLA in healthy donors. The germline V and J ends were trimmed by 4 bases and 2 bases, with 12 bases remaining between them. The germline gives CDR1 SGHRS, CDR2 YFSETQ. This CDR3 has 14 residues. The PCR had 60 Vbeta and 13 Jbeta primers. Sequencing used immunoSEQ multiplex PCR; TCRdb keeps in-frame clones, though not all of them. The table has roughly 200,000 clones, 70% to 80% seen once. This receptor was taken from a woman aged 30 to 39 in good health and CMV-seropositive. What was sequenced was PBMCs. V and J are TRBV5-1 and TRBJ1-2; D call uncertain. The CDR3 here is CASSRTTGNYGYTF. The CDR3 DNA reads TGCGCCAGCAGCCGCACGACGGGGAACTATGGCTACACCTTC. The full variable domain, with the rest looked up from reference TRBV5-1 and TRBJ1-2, is KAGVTQTPRYLIKTRGQQVTLSCSPISGHRSVSWYQQTPGQGLQFLFEYFSETQRNKGNFPGRFSGRQFSNSRSEMNVSTLELGDSALYLCASSRTTGNYGYTFGSGTRLTVV.